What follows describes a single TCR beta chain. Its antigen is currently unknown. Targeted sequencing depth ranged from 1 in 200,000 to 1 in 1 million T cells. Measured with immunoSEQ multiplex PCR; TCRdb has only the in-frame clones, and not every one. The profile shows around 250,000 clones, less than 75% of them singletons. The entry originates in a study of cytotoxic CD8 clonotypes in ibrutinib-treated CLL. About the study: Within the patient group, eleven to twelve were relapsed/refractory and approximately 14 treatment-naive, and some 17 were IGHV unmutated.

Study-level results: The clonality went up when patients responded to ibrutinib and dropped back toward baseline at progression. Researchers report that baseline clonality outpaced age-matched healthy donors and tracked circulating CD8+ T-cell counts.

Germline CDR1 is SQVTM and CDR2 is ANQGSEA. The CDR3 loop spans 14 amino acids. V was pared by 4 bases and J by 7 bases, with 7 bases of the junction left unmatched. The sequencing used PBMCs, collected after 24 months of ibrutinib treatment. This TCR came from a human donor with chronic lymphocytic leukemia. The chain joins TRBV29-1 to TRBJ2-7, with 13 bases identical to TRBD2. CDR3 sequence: CSVGGLAGVEEQYF. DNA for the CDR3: TGCAGCGTTGGCGGACTAGCGGGAGTAGAAGAGCAGTACTTC.